A selection of T cell receptor beta chains follows, all from one sample in a study of spatial heterogeneity in lung cancer. TCRdb re-derived calls from the 5' RACE reads in MiXCR, one entry per CDR3 protein. The sample has fewer than 20,000 distinct CDR3 sequences, approximately 6.5% seen once. This specimen consisted of lung tumor tissue, obtained at surgery. Receptors originate from a female donor with early-stage non-small cell lung cancer. The CDR3 runs from the conserved cysteine through the conserved F or W. The order of the fields is D gene, V gene, CDR3 length, J gene, clone size, CDR3 DNA, CDR3 protein. The D gene is left open where the match is weak. Rows may omit the clone size; those that give it use once, few, many or a size class.

D: NA
V: TRBV2
length: 15
J: TRBJ1-5
size: few
DNA: TGTGCCAGCAGTCTTCAGGGAGGGACTCTTCAGCCCCAGCATTTT
CDR3: CASSLQGGTLQPQHF

D: NA
V: TRBV9
length: 16
J: TRBJ2-5
size: few
DNA: TGTGCCAGCAGCGTGGGGGGAAGCTACGTTCAAGAGACCCAGTACTTC
CDR3: CASSVGGSYVQETQYF

D: TRBD1
V: TRBV5-4
length: 14
J: TRBJ2-3
size: many
DNA: TGTGCCAGCAGCTCGGGACAGGACACAGATACGCAGTATTTT
CDR3: CASSSGQDTDTQYF

D: NA
V: TRBV30
length: 13
J: TRBJ1-2
size: few
DNA: TGTGCCTGGGCGGGCCTTCCCCCTTATGGCTACACCTTC
CDR3: CAWAGLPPYGYTF

D: NA
V: TRBV6-2/TRBV6-3
length: 15
J: TRBJ2-2
size: medium-sized
DNA: TGTGCCAGCAGCCGACAAGCGGTTAACACCGGGGAGCTGTTTTTT
CDR3: CASSRQAVNTGELFF

D: NA
V: TRBV30
length: 15
J: TRBJ2-1
size: few
DNA: TGTGCCTGGAGTGTATGGGGGCCCGGGGTCAATGAGCAGTTCTTC
CDR3: CAWSVWGPGVNEQFF

D: NA
V: TRBV6-6
length: 12
J: TRBJ2-5
size: many
DNA: TGTGCCAGCAGTGGCGACTACCAGACCCAGTACTTC
CDR3: CASSGDYQTQYF

D: NA
V: TRBV2
length: 13
J: TRBJ2-5
size: many
DNA: TGTGCCAGCAGACCCAGGGGTCAAGAGACCCAGTACTTC
CDR3: CASRPRGQETQYF

D: NA
V: TRBV7-9
length: 17
J: TRBJ2-3
size: many
DNA: TGTGCCAGCAGCTTAGGAACCCAGGGATTTCAGGGAGATACGCAGTATTTT
CDR3: CASSLGTQGFQGDTQYF

D: TRBD1
V: TRBV12-3/TRBV12-4
length: 13
J: TRBJ2-1
size: NA
DNA: TGTGCCAGCAGTAGGACAGGGGCCAATGAGCAGTTCTTC
CDR3: CASSRTGANEQFF

D: TRBD2
V: TRBV7-2
length: 15
J: TRBJ2-7
size: many
DNA: TGTGCCAGCAGCTTAGTTGGCGGGGGGGCCGGCGAGCAGTACTTC
CDR3: CASSLVGGGAGEQYF

D: TRBD1
V: TRBV5-1
length: 13
J: TRBJ2-3
size: NA
DNA: TGCGCCAGCAATATCTACAGGGGGACTACGCAGTATTTT
CDR3: CASNIYRGTTQYF

D: NA
V: TRBV2
length: 13
J: TRBJ1-1
size: many
DNA: TGTGCCAGCAGTGACCGTGGGGGGACTGAAGCTTTCTTT
CDR3: CASSDRGGTEAFF

D: NA
V: TRBV6-2/TRBV6-3
length: 12
J: TRBJ1-2
size: many
DNA: TGTGCCATCGGCACCGAAAACTATGGCTACACCTTC
CDR3: CAIGTENYGYTF

D: NA
V: TRBV7-2
length: 16
J: TRBJ2-5
size: many
DNA: TGTGCCAGCAGCTTACAGGCGCGGCGGGGCGGGGAGACCCAGTACTTC
CDR3: CASSLQARRGGETQYF

D: NA
V: TRBV28
length: 11
J: TRBJ2-7
size: many
DNA: TGTGCCAGCACCGACCGTTCGACGGAGTACTTC
CDR3: CASTDRSTEYF

D: TRBD2
V: TRBV28
length: 15
J: TRBJ2-1
size: many
DNA: TGTGCCAGCAGCCCCGGGGGGGCCGGGAGGTATGAGCAGTTCTTC
CDR3: CASSPGGAGRYEQFF

D: TRBD1
V: TRBV5-1
length: 14
J: TRBJ2-7
size: many
DNA: TGCGCCAGCAGCTCCTCCGGACAGGGAGGCGAGCAGTACTTC
CDR3: CASSSSGQGGEQYF

D: TRBD1
V: TRBV6-2/TRBV6-3
length: 15
J: TRBJ1-4
size: many
DNA: TGTGCCAGCAGAGCCAGACAGGGAGGATCAGGAAAACTGTTTTTT
CDR3: CASRARQGGSGKLFF

D: TRBD2
V: TRBV20-1
length: 15
J: TRBJ2-1
size: NA
DNA: TGCAGTGCGACAAGCGGGGGGGCCTTCGACAATGAGCAGTTCTTC
CDR3: CSATSGGAFDNEQFF

D: NA
V: TRBV7-9
length: 15
J: TRBJ1-5
size: many
DNA: TGTGCCAGCAGCTTGCAAGGGGATAGCAATCAGCCCCAGCATTTT
CDR3: CASSLQGDSNQPQHF

D: NA
V: TRBV2
length: 14
J: TRBJ1-5
size: many
DNA: TGTGCCAGCAGTTTGGGGTTTCGCAATCAGCCCCAGCATTTT
CDR3: CASSLGFRNQPQHF

D: NA
V: TRBV6-5
length: 12
J: TRBJ2-7
size: many
DNA: TGTGCCAGCAGGGGCGGACAGTACGAGCAGTACTTC
CDR3: CASRGGQYEQYF

D: NA
V: TRBV12-3/TRBV12-4
length: 11
J: TRBJ2-3
size: many
DNA: TGTGCCACCGGGGGCACAGATACGCAGTATTTT
CDR3: CATGGTDTQYF

D: TRBD1
V: TRBV30
length: 14
J: TRBJ1-5
size: many
DNA: TGTGCCTGGGGACAGGGGACAAGCAATCAGCCCCAGCATTTT
CDR3: CAWGQGTSNQPQHF

D: TRBD2
V: TRBV20-1
length: 15
J: TRBJ2-1
size: many
DNA: TGCAGTGCCACGGGACCAGCGGGGGGGCCTAAGGAGCAGTTCTTC
CDR3: CSATGPAGGPKEQFF

D: TRBD1
V: TRBV20-1
length: 14
J: TRBJ2-1
size: medium-sized
DNA: TGCAGTGCCCCGCCACAGGGGGGATACAATGAGCAGTTCTTC
CDR3: CSAPPQGGYNEQFF

D: NA
V: TRBV11-2
length: 12
J: TRBJ2-5
size: many
DNA: TGTGCCAGCAGCTTAGATTCGGAGACCCAGTACTTC
CDR3: CASSLDSETQYF

D: NA
V: TRBV7-9
length: 14
J: TRBJ2-7
size: many
DNA: TGTGCCAGCAGCCCCTCGGCGGTATCCTACGAGCAGTACTTC
CDR3: CASSPSAVSYEQYF

D: NA
V: TRBV20-1
length: 14
J: TRBJ1-1
size: many
DNA: TGCAGTGCTAGTCTCCCTCCGGGGGACACTGAAGCTTTCTTT
CDR3: CSASLPPGDTEAFF

D: TRBD1
V: TRBV20-1
length: 13
J: TRBJ1-6
size: NA
DNA: TGCAGTGCCGGGGACACAGGGGATTCACCCCTCCACTTT
CDR3: CSAGDTGDSPLHF

D: NA
V: TRBV2
length: 15
J: TRBJ1-6
size: many
DNA: TGTGCCAGCAGTGACCGGGGCCCGTTTGGGGGGCCCCTCCACTTT
CDR3: CASSDRGPFGGPLHF

D: NA
V: TRBV7-9
length: 12
J: TRBJ2-7
size: many
DNA: TGTGCCAGCAGCTTACAGGGGTACGAGCAGTACTTC
CDR3: CASSLQGYEQYF

D: NA
V: TRBV9
length: 15
J: TRBJ1-1
size: many
DNA: TGTGCCAGCAGCCTCACCCCAGGGGTGAACACTGAAGCTTTCTTT
CDR3: CASSLTPGVNTEAFF

D: TRBD2
V: TRBV3-1
length: 15
J: TRBJ2-5
size: NA
DNA: TGTGCCAGCAGCCAAACCGGGACTAGGAAGGAGACCCAGTACTTC
CDR3: CASSQTGTRKETQYF

D: NA
V: TRBV24-1
length: 13
J: TRBJ1-1
size: few
DNA: TGTGCCACCAGCCAGGGGAAGAGCACTGAAGCTTTCTTT
CDR3: CATSQGKSTEAFF

D: NA
V: TRBV7-2
length: 16
J: TRBJ1-5
size: many
DNA: TGTGCCAGCAGCTTGGTGAGGGCAGGAATGGATCAGCCCCAGCATTTT
CDR3: CASSLVRAGMDQPQHF

D: NA
V: TRBV3-1
length: 15
J: TRBJ2-7
size: medium-sized
DNA: TGTGCCAGCAGCCAAGGGGGCGCGGTAACCTACGAGCAGTACTTC
CDR3: CASSQGGAVTYEQYF

D: NA
V: TRBV9
length: 15
J: TRBJ2-3
size: many
DNA: TGTGCCAGCAGCGTAGAGCGGTGGCCCCGGGATACGCAGTATTTT
CDR3: CASSVERWPRDTQYF

D: TRBD2
V: TRBV12-3/TRBV12-4
length: 13
J: TRBJ2-3
size: few
DNA: TGTGCCAGCAGTTTAGCGACTAGCCTCACGCAGTATTTT
CDR3: CASSLATSLTQYF